A single sample is the source of the 8 T cell receptor beta chains below, sequenced in a study of CD8+ T cells in alopecia areata. The authors extracted RNA and reverse transcribed it into cDNA as the sequencing template. Here immunoSEQ multiplex PCR was the method, and the copy in TCRdb shows in-frame clones only, minus some. The repertoire holds some 190,000 clones, with about 51% as singletons. Treatment: oral pan-JAK inhibitor, 5-10 mg twice daily. The sequenced sample was CD8+ T cells sorted from blood, obtained at week 52, from a patient treated with tofacitinib. The receptors here all came from a human donor with alopecia areata.

The gene calls are TRBV5-1 and TRBJ2-3, with D maybe TRBD2 (5 bases). From germline, CDR1 is SGHRS and CDR2 YFSETQ. The CDR3 is 15 amino acids. V lost 2 bases, J lost 4 bases, and 14 bases lay in between. The CDR3 sequence: CASSFGRGGPDTQYF. The DNA for the CDR3 is TGCGCCAGCAGCTTTGGCCGAGGAGGCCCAGATACGCAGTATTTT.

CDR3 loop: CASAGAHLGTGELFF. CDR3 coding DNA: TGTGCCAGCGCCGGGGCCCACCTTGGGACCGGGGAGCTGTTTTTT. This sequence joins TRBV7-2 and TRBJ2-2; perhaps D is TRBD1 or TRBD2 (5 bases each). This CDR3 is built from 15 residues. The germline gives CDR1 SGHTA, CDR2 FQGNSA. V was cut by 8 bases and J by 5 bases, with 18 bases left in between.

The chain couples TRBV9 to TRBJ2-2, with D unclear. Germline CDR1 SGDLS, CDR2 YYNGEE. The CDR3 extends over 14 amino acids. Trimming removed 1 base at V and 5 bases at J, with 9 bases between. This CDR3 reads CASSVLGNTGELFF. The CDR3, as DNA: TGTGCCAGCAGCGTACTGGGTAATACCGGGGAGCTGTTTTTT. Based on the CDR3 plus reference TRBV9 and TRBJ2-2, the full variable domain is DSGVTQTPKHLITATGQRVTLRCSPRSGDLSVYWYQQSLDQGLQFLIQYYNGEERAKGNILERFSAQQFPDLHSELNLSSLELGDSALYFCASSVLGNTGELFFGEGSRLTVL.

The V and J genes are TRBV13 and TRBJ1-6; D is unresolved. Germline V gives CDR1 PRHDT, CDR2 FYEKMQ (reference sequence). V was trimmed by 5 bases and J by 7 bases, leaving 12 bases between them. This CDR3 is 14 amino acids long. CDR3 DNA: TGTGCCAGCAGCGCCCCATCCACAAATTCACCCCTCCACTTT. Protein sequence: CASSAPSTNSPLHF.

This clone has just a few counts. J is TRBJ1-1 and V is TRBV27; possible D gene TRBD1, 6 bases. Trimming took 6 bases from V and 5 from J, leaving 13 bases between them. CDR1 is MNHEY and CDR2 is SMNVEV in the germline V gene (reference sequence). The CDR3 runs 13 residues. The CDR3 region has the DNA TGTGCCAGCAGCTTCGGGAGGGGGACTGAAGCTTTCTTT. It is translated as CASSFGRGTEAFF.

The J gene is TRBJ2-5, the V gene TRBV13; D possibly corresponds to TRBD1 (6 bases). Germline V gene data show CDR1 as PRHDT and CDR2 as FYEKMQ (reference sequence). V shed 5 bases and J shed 4 bases, with 17 bases lying between them. This CDR3 comprises 15 residues. The CDR3 DNA sequence: TGTGCCAGCAGCACCGGGACAATACTCGGAGAGACCCAGTACTTC. The encoded protein is CASSTGTILGETQYF.

For this clone: An end of the junction does not agree with germline; a read error may underlie this. This chain connects TRBV28 to TRBJ2-7; no firm D call. The germline V gene has CDR1 MDHEN and CDR2 SYDVKM. The CDR3 extends over 13 amino acids. The CDR3 sequence: CASSLSLSYEQYF. As DNA, the CDR3 is TGTGCCAGCAGCTTATCCCTCTCCTACGAGCAGTACTTC.

The chain links TRBV2 to TRBJ1-2, with TRBD1 matching over 8 bases. CDR3 length: 14 amino acids. With V trimmed by 3 bases and J by 0 bases, 0 bases remained unmatched. Germline V gene lookup returns CDR1 SNHLY and CDR2 FYNNEI. The CDR3 nucleotides read TGTGCCAGCAGTGAGACAGGGGCTAACTATGGCTACACCTTC. Protein product: CASSETGANYGYTF.